The 22 T cell receptor beta chains given below trace back to one sample, sequenced in a study of blood T cell repertoires in COVID-19. Sequenced by immunoSEQ multiplex PCR; TCRdb stores in-frame clones only, minus some. Among 200,000 to 250,000 clones listed, roughly 90% were seen once. Material: PBMCs or T cells enriched from blood (not recorded which). These receptors originate from a woman aged 25 to 39 with acute COVID-19.

J is TRBJ1-2 and V is TRBV2, with D possibly matching TRBD1 (6 bases). Per germline, CDR1 SNHLY and CDR2 FYNNEI. The CDR3 sequence is 13 residues long. V gave up 4 bases and J gave up 5 bases, with 11 bases separating them. The CDR3 is CASSGGGMYGYTF. The DNA of the CDR3 is TGTGCCAGCAGTGGAGGGGGAATGTATGGCTACACCTTC.

The chain employs TRBV28 and TRBJ1-1, with TRBD1 matching over 10 bases. The ends lost 8 bases at V and 5 bases at J; junction bases unmatched: 5. The CDR3 is 13 residues long. Germline values: CDR1 MDHEN, CDR2 SYDVKM. CDR3 loop: CASRTGGWTEAFF. The CDR3 DNA sequence: TGTGCCAGCCGGACAGGGGGATGGACTGAAGCTTTCTTT.

The rearrangement links TRBV30 to TRBJ1-6; D ambiguous. The CDR3 runs 12 residues. V was shortened by 0 bases and J by 9 bases, with 6 bases between the two germline ends. Germline values: CDR1 GTSNPN, CDR2 SVGIG (reference sequence). CDR3 in amino acids: CAWSVSGSPLHF. The CDR3 region has the DNA TGTGCCTGGAGTGTTAGTGGTTCACCCCTCCACTTT.

V is TRBV28 and J is TRBJ1-3; perhaps TRBD1 as D (5 bases). The V gene lost 2 bases and the J gene lost 8 bases, with 22 bases spanning the gap. The V gene's germline CDR1 is MDHEN and CDR2 SYDVKM. CDR3 length: 17 amino acids. The CDR3 protein is CASSLLGRGRDGDTIYF. CDR3 nucleotide sequence: TGTGCCAGCAGTTTACTCGGGAGGGGCCGGGACGGGGACACCATATATTTT.

The chain joins TRBV3-1 (or the pseudogene TRBV3-2) to TRBJ1-6, with a tentative D call TRBD1 (5 bases). Between the trimmed V and J ends, which lost 4 bases and 8 bases, there was a span of 15 bases. There are 15 residues in the CDR3. Germline CDR1 is LGHDT and CDR2 is YNNKEL (reference sequence). The CDR3 sequence: CASSLRDYGDSPLHF. The CDR3, as DNA: TGTGCCAGCAGCCTCCGGGACTACGGCGATTCACCCCTCCACTTT.

V and J are TRBV11-3 and TRBJ2-2; the match to TRBD2 covers 12 bases. This CDR3 region has 15 residues. Germline CDR1 SGHNT, CDR2 YENEEA. V was pared by 1 base and J by 6 bases, with 0 bases of the junction left unmatched. CDR3 sequence (DNA): TGTGCCAGCAGCTTAGGACTAGCGGGAGCCGGGGAGCTGTTTTTT. It codes for CASSLGLAGAGELFF.

In this sample, this clone turned up a few times. V is TRBV21-1 and J is TRBJ1-1; the table gives TRBD1 as D, unverified against the DNA. TRBV21-1 has pseudogene status. This CDR3 contains 13 residues. CDR3 in amino acids: CASSTDRNTEAFF. CDR3 in DNA: TGTGCCAGCAGCACCGACAGAAACACTGAAGCTTTCTTT.

The CDR3 here is CASSSNGGYGNTIYF. For the CDR3, the DNA is TGTGCCAGCAGTTCGAACGGGGGATACGGAAACACCATATATTTT. The rearrangement uses TRBV28 and TRBJ1-3, with a tentative D call TRBD1 (5 bases). This CDR3 is built from 15 residues. CDR1 is MDHEN, CDR2 SYDVKM, per germline. V dropped 4 bases and J dropped 4 bases, with 14 bases sitting between them. Based on the CDR3 plus reference TRBV28 and TRBJ1-3, the full variable domain is DVKVTQSSRYLVKRTGEKVFLECVQDMDHENMFWYRQDPGLGLRLIYFSYDVKMKEKGDIPEGYSVSREKKERFSLILESASTNQTSMYLCASSSNGGYGNTIYFGEGSWLTVV.

The rearrangement links TRBV5-6 to TRBJ2-5; TRBD1 matches 9 bases. Germline V gives CDR1 SGHDT, CDR2 YYEEEE. The V and J ends lost 4 bases and 5 bases, in that order; junction bases with no gene match: 9. The CDR3 spans 15 residues. CDR3 sequence reads: CASSPRDREMETQYF. For the CDR3, the DNA is TGTGCCAGCAGCCCCCGGGACAGGGAAATGGAGACCCAGTACTTC. Full variable domain (remainder filled in from reference TRBV5-6 and TRBJ2-5): DAGVTQSPTHLIKTRGQQVTLRCSPKSGHDTVSWYQQALGQGPQFIFQYYEEEERQRGNFPDRFSGHQFPNYSSELNVNALLLGDSALYLCASSPRDREMETQYFGPGTRLLVL.

The rearrangement links TRBV29-1 to TRBJ1-3; D remains unclear. The CDR3 consists of 13 residues. The V gene's germline CDR1 is SQVTM and CDR2 ANQGSEA. V lost 6 bases and J 1 base, leaving 10 bases between the germline ends. For the CDR3, the DNA is TGCAGCGTGGGAGTGGCGTCTGGAAACACCATATATTTT. It translates to CSVGVASGNTIYF.

This clone was detected once. V usage is TRBV19 and J usage is TRBJ2-5, with 11 bases aligning to TRBD2. Germline CDR1 and CDR2: LNHDA and SQIVND (reference sequence). This CDR3 contains 15 residues. V was clipped by 9 bases and J by 5 bases; unmatched bases: 11. The CDR3: CASRASGGIIETQYF. The CDR3 DNA sequence: TGTGCCAGCAGGGCTAGCGGGGGGATCATTGAGACCCAGTACTTC. Full variable domain (missing parts from reference TRBV19 and TRBJ2-5): DGGITQSPKYLFRKEGQNVTLSCEQNLNHDAMYWYRQDPGQGLRLIYYSQIVNDFQKGDIAEGYSVSREKKESFPLTVTSAQKNPTAFYLCASRASGGIIETQYFGPGTRLLVL.

This clone was recorded only once. This chain links TRBV28 with TRBJ2-7; tentatively, D is TRBD2 (7 bases). The CDR3 runs to 15 residues. The V gene's germline CDR1 is MDHEN and CDR2 SYDVKM. Trimming took 6 bases from V and 4 from J, leaving 19 bases between them. The CDR3 here is CASSQTVGGRYEQYF. The DNA of the CDR3 is TGTGCCAGCAGCCAGACAGTCGGGGGGCGATACGAGCAGTACTTC.

J is TRBJ2-3 and V is TRBV18; 11 positions agree with TRBD1. The CDR3 is made up of 18 amino acids. V trimming: 1 base; J trimming: 5 bases; junction bases outside the gene matches: 11. From germline, CDR1 is KGHSH and CDR2 LQKENI. CDR3 sequence (DNA): TGTGCCAGCTCACCACTTCAAAGTCTGGGACAGGGGGTAGATACGCAGTATTTT. This translates into CASSPLQSLGQGVDTQYF.

The rearrangement uses TRBV2 and TRBJ1-3; TRBD1 might be the D (6 bases). V lost 6 bases to trimming and J lost 0 bases, with 15 bases between them. CDR1 and CDR2 from the germline V gene are SNHLY and FYNNEI. The CDR3 totals 16 residues. CDR3 in DNA: TGTGCCAGCAGCCCCCCAGGGGACCACTCTGGAAACACCATATATTTT. As protein: CASSPPGDHSGNTIYF.

This chain links TRBV5-1 with TRBJ2-2; D uncertain. The CDR3 contains 15 residues. The V end lost 0 bases, the J end lost 10 bases, and 16 bases lay between the germline ends. Germline V gene sequence: CDR1 SGHRS, CDR2 YFSETQ. The CDR3 nucleotides read TGCGCCAGCAGCTTGGATAGCAGTCGAGAACTGGAGCTGTTTTTT. Translated: CASSLDSSRELELFF.

The rearrangement joins TRBV29-1 to TRBJ2-7, with 8 bases that match TRBD1. CDR3 length: 12 residues. Germline assignment: CDR1 SQVTM and CDR2 ANQGSEA. V shed 7 bases and J 3 bases; nucleotides not matched to a gene: 5. In DNA form, the CDR3 reads TGCAGCGCGCAGACAGGGGTCTACGAGCAGTACTTC. This encodes CSAQTGVYEQYF.

Only one count was recorded for this clone. The chain uses TRBV29-1 and TRBJ1-2; D is undetermined. The germline V gene has CDR1 SQVTM and CDR2 ANQGSEA. Trimming cost V 8 bases and J 7 bases, with 17 bases left between them. The CDR3 consists of 12 residues. The CDR3 DNA reads TGCAGCCTTTTCGAGGTCCTCCGTGGCTACACCTTC. It specifies CSLFEVLRGYTF.

The chain recombines TRBV9 with TRBJ2-5, with 9 bases identical to TRBD1. This CDR3 contains 15 residues. V lost 3 bases and J lost 5; bases outside the gene matches: 8. CDR1 and CDR2 (germline): SGDLS, YYNGEE. The CDR3 sequence: CASSARDREGETQYF. The CDR3 DNA reads as TGTGCCAGCAGCGCCAGGGACAGGGAAGGGGAGACCCAGTACTTC.

The rearrangement links TRBV27 to TRBJ2-7, with TRBD1 identical over 10 bases. This CDR3 is built from 16 residues. Unmatched junction bases numbered 8, after V lost 2 bases and J lost 4 bases. Germline loops: CDR1 MNHEY, CDR2 SMNVEV (reference sequence). CDR3 sequence reads: CASSLRSTGGAYEQYF. Written as DNA, the CDR3 is TGTGCCAGCAGTTTAAGGTCGACAGGGGGCGCGTACGAGCAGTACTTC.

The rearrangement joins TRBV9 to TRBJ2-5; 8 nucleotides line up with TRBD1. V lost 2 bases to trimming and J lost 5 bases; unmatched junction nucleotides: 8. Germline loops: CDR1 SGDLS, CDR2 YYNGEE. The CDR3 covers 15 residues. The CDR3 DNA sequence: TGTGCCAGCAGCGTGCCCGGACAGGGCCGGGAGACCCAGTACTTC. It codes for CASSVPGQGRETQYF.

CDR3 DNA: TGTGCCAGCAGTTTGTCCGAGGGGCAGGGGAATTCACCCCTCCACTTT. It is translated as CASSLSEGQGNSPLHF. The chain combines TRBV28 with TRBJ1-6; D possibly corresponds to TRBD1 (6 bases). The CDR3 runs 16 residues. Germline CDR1 reads MDHEN; CDR2 reads SYDVKM. The V gene lost 3 bases and the J gene lost 7 bases, with 16 bases spanning the gap.

A single count supports this clone. The V call is TRBV29-1, the J call TRBJ2-3, with 7 bases aligning to TRBD2. Germline V gene lookup returns CDR1 SQVTM and CDR2 ANQGSEA. After removal of 6 bases from V and 6 bases from J, the junction contained 6 bases not matched to a gene. The CDR3 has 12 residues. Written as DNA, the CDR3 is TGCAGCGTGCTTGGGGGAGGGGATACGCAGTATTTT. Encoded protein: CSVLGGGDTQYF.